The rows below give T cell receptor beta chains drawn from one sample of a study of OX40 agonist ivuxolimab in advanced cancers. TCRdb's table, derived via immunoSEQ multiplex PCR, lists solely in-frame clones and lacks some. The sample has about 76,000 clones; 85% to 90% are singletons. Sequences were derived from CD4+ or CD8+ T cells sorted from blood, sampled in a trial of the OX40 agonist ivuxolimab. Every receptor here comes from an adult with an advanced solid tumor such as melanoma, head and neck, liver or kidney cancer. Each CDR3 is given without its conserved first and last residue.

v_gene	j_gene	CDR3aa
TRBV5-6	TRBJ2-2	ASSLYGDHGELF
TRBV14	TRBJ1-6	ASSQEDRSSYNSPLH
TRBV19	TRBJ2-1	ASSKGERGNEQF
TRBV9	TRBJ1-1	ASSPLQGNTEAF
TRBV9	TRBJ2-2	ASSVELRAGGDAGELF
TRBV12-5	TRBJ1-5	ASGSRRGWIGNQPQH
TRBV5-1	TRBJ1-6	ASSLGPRTVPTFTLH
TRBV4-3	TRBJ1-1	ASSQSSGGEAF
TRBV5-1	TRBJ1-4	ASSAQTGVNEKLF
TRBV10-3	TRBJ1-3	AISDTGRGSGNTIY
TRBV7-9	TRBJ1-4	ASSLWGATNEKLF
TRBV7-8	TRBJ1-3	ASSPGDPGSPGNTIY
TRBV6-5	TRBJ2-1	ASSLAGVYNEQF
TRBV7-2	TRBJ2-1	ASRPRESSYNEQF
TRBV18	TRBJ2-6	ASSPTSGANVLT
TRBV11-3	TRBJ2-7	ASSHGTGLYEQY
TRBV18	TRBJ2-6	ASSPGTPLSGANVLT
TRBV28	TRBJ1-1	ASSFRTEAF
TRBV9	TRBJ2-5	ASSDTWGGKGETQY
TRBV7-9	TRBJ2-1	ASSLVLAGGSNEQF
TRBV9	TRBJ2-2	ASSVAPRINTGELF
TRBV11-2	TRBJ1-1	ASSFLWTEAF
TRBV28	TRBJ1-4	ASRSGTGGINEKLF
TRBV15	TRBJ1-5	ATSRETGRQPQH
TRBV7-8	TRBJ2-1	ASSPDLSYNEQF
TRBV27	TRBJ2-4	ASSLLGGLGKNIQY
TRBV15	TRBJ1-2	ATSREEGDGYT
TRBV10-3	TRBJ1-4	AISDSTADNEKLF
TRBV28	TRBJ2-5	ASRPRGRGETQY
TRBV6-5	TRBJ1-4	ASTGRNEKLF
TRBV10-2	TRBJ1-1	ASTNAGTEAF
TRBV5-1	TRBJ1-1	ASSSEGSTEAF
TRBV4-3	TRBJ2-7	ASSQDASGAYEQY
TRBV2	TRBJ1-5	ASSEAEPDRGAGQPQH
TRBV14	TRBJ2-5	ASSPGLAGGQETQY
TRBV5-1	TRBJ2-1	ASSLLLSSEQF
TRBV10-3	TRBJ1-3	AISAQGNRGNTIY
TRBV6-5	TRBJ1-5	ASSETSMGRTQH
TRBV5-4	TRBJ2-1	ASSSVNLYEQF
TRBV28	TRBJ1-1	ASSTGTGSRNTEAF
TRBV28	TRBJ2-7	ASSLAGSSYEQY
TRBV5-1	TRBJ2-3	ASSLNRDTRSTQY
TRBV29-1	TRBJ2-7	SVRPPGQGSYEQY
TRBV5-4	TRBJ1-4	ASSLLTGGGTNEKLF
TRBV28	TRBJ1-2	ASSLSTENYGYT
TRBV11-2	TRBJ1-1	ASSPTDLEAF
TRBV9	TRBJ1-1	ASSVNGGDFAF
TRBV4-3	TRBJ2-3	ASSQATGGPGTDTQY
TRBV21-1	TRBJ2-7	ASSNHRGPSYEQY
TRBV11-3	TRBJ1-2	ASSPGDNNYGYT
TRBV5-5	TRBJ2-3	ASSLQEGFPSTDTQY
TRBV28	TRBJ1-4	ASSLPTGGQGNEKLF
TRBV12-5	TRBJ2-3	ASGLGQLTDTQY
TRBV11-2	TRBJ2-7	ASSLSLIGGERHEQY
TRBV5-1	TRBJ2-3	ASNRQGTSTDTQY
TRBV19	TRBJ1-6	ASRDRDNSPLH
TRBV14	TRBJ2-7	ASSLRGNEQY
TRBV7-2	TRBJ2-7	ASSSAGTSGYYEQY
TRBV10-2	TRBJ1-2	ASSFQLDYGYT
TRBV28	TRBJ2-7	ASSLAGYEQY